This TCR beta chain was captured in a study of cytomegalovirus exposure and HLA in healthy donors. Study at large: About 85 million unique TCRs from HLA-typed donors were held in an early release of data.

PCR primers comprised 60 Vbeta and 13 Jbeta primers. Sequenced by immunoSEQ multiplex PCR; TCRdb stores in-frame clones only, minus some. The sample carries some 170,000 clones, roughly four fifths recorded once. Study results and limitations: TCR beta V- and J-gene trimming, according to a later analysis, was linked to a missense DCLRE1C variant. Some TCR beta chains (roughly 160 of them) were listed as cytomegalovirus-associated.

This clone is termed medium-sized. Antigen specificity is unknown. V was pared by 0 bases and J by 4 bases, with 5 bases of the junction left unmatched. The CDR3 covers 16 residues. Germline V gene sequence: CDR1 LGHNA, CDR2 YSLEER. Nominal health characterized the donors when sampled, though unrecorded immune exposures were likely. The rearrangement joins TRBV4-3 to TRBJ2-1, with 8 bases that match TRBD2. Sample: PBMCs. The sequence was obtained from a woman aged 50 to 65 in good health and CMV-seronegative. The CDR3 is CASSQDPAGGYNEQFF. The DNA of the CDR3 is TGCGCCAGCAGCCAAGATCCTGCGGGGGGTTACAATGAGCAGTTCTTC.